The 2 T cell receptor beta chains reported below all come from one sample, sequenced in a study of shared clonotypes between healthy human individuals. The table came from immunoSEQ multiplex PCR; TCRdb's copy has only in-frame clones and leaves some out. The data hold about 1.1 million clones, with roughly 77% observed a single time. The sequencing sample was made of memory CD4+ T cells from PBMCs. The subset was: CD45RA-negative fraction. The receptors originated from a man aged 18 to 35 in good health. Some clones in this sample may be carry-over from other donors' samples.

The chain couples TRBV6-5 to TRBJ1-2; maybe TRBD1 (5 bases). The CDR3 consists of 15 residues. Germline-derived CDR1 and CDR2 are MNHEY and SVGAGI. V lost 6 bases and J lost 4, with 18 bases in between. Here the CDR3 reads CASRKPGPIPYGYTF. The DNA of the CDR3 is TGTGCCAGCAGGAAACCGGGACCGATACCCTATGGCTACACCTTC.

This clone showed up many times. This chain joins TRBV9 and TRBJ1-1, with a tentative D call TRBD1 (5 bases). This CDR3 has 12 amino acids. V was clipped by 1 base and J by 10 bases, with 11 bases between them. Germline loops: CDR1 SGDLS, CDR2 YYNGEE. CDR3 region: CASSVTGVIAFF. Written as DNA, the CDR3 is TGTGCCAGCAGCGTAACGGGGGTAATAGCTTTCTTT.